One sample yielded the 27 T cell receptor beta chains listed below, sequenced in a study of Ad26.COV2.S vaccination and SARS-CoV-2 variants. Noted treatment: over 15 received Ad26.COV2.S at low or high dose, single or two shots; several received placebo; per-sample allocation not given. On day 63 after the first injection, vaccine and placebo recipients gave samples. This table comes from immunoSEQ multiplex PCR, and its TCRdb copy is limited to in-frame clones, with some not included. The sample carries about half a million clones, around 89% recorded once. The sample in question was peripheral blood, obtained in a trial of Ad26.COV2.S vaccine versus placebo. The source of these receptors is a person aged 18-65 years who received the Ad26.COV2.S COVID-19 vaccine or a placebo.

The chain couples TRBV3-1 (or the pseudogene TRBV3-2) to TRBJ2-7; the D is unclear. This CDR3 has 13 residues. V was trimmed by 1 base and J by 6 bases, leaving 10 bases between them. The germline gives CDR1 LGHDT, CDR2 YNNKEL (reference sequence). The CDR3, as DNA: TGTGCCAGCAGCCAAGGATGGCTGGGCGAGCAGTACTTC. This codes for CASSQGWLGEQYF.

This chain connects TRBV6-5 to TRBJ1-1; TRBD1 matches 7 bases. Unmatched junction bases numbered 8, after V lost 5 bases and J lost 2 bases. The V gene's germline CDR1 is MNHEY and CDR2 SVGAGI. The CDR3 consists of 15 residues. CDR3 sequence: CASSPTGAINTEAFF. Written as DNA, the CDR3 is TGTGCCAGCAGTCCCACAGGGGCCATCAACACTGAAGCTTTCTTT.

This clone was observed a single time. The chain has TRBV12-3 or TRBV12-4 and TRBJ2-5; no reliable D call. Trimming left V 3 bases short and J 5 bases short, with 10 bases between. The CDR3 length is 13 residues. The CDR3 loop reads CASSFGLWETQYF. CDR3 DNA sequence: TGTGCCAGCAGTTTTGGGCTTTGGGAGACCCAGTACTTC.

The chain employs TRBV3-1 (or the pseudogene TRBV3-2) and TRBJ2-3; possibly TRBD1 for D (7 bases). The CDR3 is 14 residues long. Germline assignment: CDR1 LGHDT and CDR2 YNNKEL (reference sequence). V was shortened by 3 bases and J by 5 bases, with 12 bases between the two germline ends. CDR3 nucleotide sequence: TGTGCCAGCAGCCAGGACAGGAGGGGAGATACGCAGTATTTT. Encoded protein: CASSQDRRGDTQYF.

This sequence joins TRBV21-1 and TRBJ1-5. TRBV21-1 constitutes a pseudogene. The CDR3 is 14 residues long. The CDR3 DNA reads as TGTGCCAGCAGCCCAAGGGGAGGGGGTCAGCCCCAGCATTTT. Amino acid sequence: CASSPRGGGQPQHF.

This clone came up once. The chain joins TRBV7-6 to TRBJ1-1, with D hard to call. V dropped 6 bases and J dropped 1 base, with 15 bases sitting between them. There are 15 residues in the CDR3. Germline CDR1 and CDR2: SGHVS and FNYEAQ. CDR3 sequence: CASSRGWEENTEAFF. CDR3 nucleotide sequence: TGTGCCAGCAGTCGCGGGTGGGAAGAGAACACTGAAGCTTTCTTT.

The J gene is TRBJ2-7, the V gene TRBV20-1; D remains ambiguous. Trimming removed 2 bases from V and 4 bases from J, with 6 bases in between. The CDR3 consists of 11 residues. Looked up from germline, CDR1 is DFQATT and CDR2 is SNEGSKA (reference sequence). The chain's CDR3 is CSARIQYEQYF. The CDR3, as DNA: TGCAGTGCTAGAATTCAATACGAGCAGTACTTC.

The chain joins TRBV1 to TRBJ1-4; TRBD1, the D gene given by the table, was not confirmed from the DNA. TRBV1 constitutes a pseudogene. CDR3 size: 14 residues. CDR3 in amino acids: CTSSPGQPDEKLFF. CDR3 coding DNA: TGCACCAGCAGCCCAGGACAGCCGGATGAAAAACTGTTTTTT.

The chain employs TRBV6-5 and TRBJ1-1; D remains unclear. The CDR3 covers 12 residues. V dropped 6 bases and J dropped 5 bases, with 10 bases sitting between them. Germline CDR1 is MNHEY and CDR2 is SVGAGI. DNA for the CDR3: TGTGCCAGCAGCTCCTCCGCTACTGAAGCTTTCTTT. Protein sequence: CASSSSATEAFF.

V gene TRBV18 combines with J gene TRBJ1-3; no clear D. CDR3 length: 14 residues. CDR1 and CDR2 from the germline V gene are KGHSH and LQKENI. Trimming pared 3 bases from V and 6 bases from J, leaving 12 bases between. The CDR3 region is CASSPYGPENTIYF. The CDR3, as DNA: TGTGCCAGCTCACCCTATGGACCGGAAAACACCATATATTTT.

The V call is TRBV27, the J call TRBJ2-3, with D perhaps matching TRBD2 (6 bases). CDR3 size: 16 residues. Germline assignment: CDR1 MNHEY and CDR2 SMNVEV (reference sequence). V gave up 6 bases and J gave up 10 bases, with 26 bases separating them. This chain's CDR3 is CASSFDPGTGTRAQYF. DNA for the CDR3: TGTGCCAGCAGCTTCGATCCCGGGACTGGCACCCGGGCGCAGTATTTT.

The chain combines TRBV5-4 with TRBJ2-7; 12 bases line up with TRBD2. Trimming removed 1 base from V and 5 bases from J; junction bases left unmatched: 7. CDR3 length equals 16 residues. In germline, CDR1 is SGHNT, CDR2 YYREEE (reference sequence). DNA for the CDR3: TGTGCCAGCAGCTTGACACGGTCTAGCGGGGGGGACGAGCAGTACTTC. It codes for CASSLTRSSGGDEQYF.

The rearrangement joins TRBV6-5 to TRBJ2-5; D unclear. The V and J ends lost 7 bases and 5 bases respectively, with 14 bases between them. The CDR3 has 13 amino acids. Per germline, CDR1 MNHEY and CDR2 SVGAGI. This CDR3 reads CASTLLDIETQYF. The CDR3, as DNA: TGTGCCAGCACCCTTCTTGATATTGAGACCCAGTACTTC.

The rearrangement links TRBV27 to TRBJ2-2, with D possibly TRBD2 on 6 matching bases. Germline CDR1 is MNHEY and CDR2 is SMNVEV (reference sequence). This CDR3 is 16 amino acids long. With 0 bases removed from V and 1 base from J, the gap between germline ends came to 9 bases. CDR3 coding DNA: TGTGCCAGCAGTTTATCGGCGGGAATGAACACCGGGGAGCTGTTTTTT. Translating gives CASSLSAGMNTGELFF.

The chain uses TRBV27 and TRBJ2-1; D possibly corresponds to TRBD1 (6 bases). V lost 5 bases to trimming and J lost 11 bases, with 13 bases between them. Germline CDR1 reads MNHEY; CDR2 reads SMNVEV (reference sequence). This CDR3 is 12 amino acids long. The CDR3 region has the DNA TGTGCCAGCAGTCCCGGGACACGGAAGCAGTTCTTC. It encodes CASSPGTRKQFF.

J is TRBJ2-1 and V is TRBV4-3, with 8 bases matching TRBD1. This CDR3 spans 17 amino acids. After removal of 2 bases from V and 5 bases from J, the junction contained 11 bases not matched to a gene. Germline CDR1 LGHNA, CDR2 YSLEER. The CDR3 DNA reads TGCGCCAGCAGCCAATTTGGACAGGGACAATTAGACAATGAGCAGTTCTTC. Its protein product is CASSQFGQGQLDNEQFF.

This clone has a handful of counts. The chain couples TRBV7-3 to TRBJ2-1, with 10 bases matching TRBD1. Trimming cost V 8 bases and J 5 bases; bases outside gene matches: 6. Germline V CDR1 and CDR2: SGHTA, FQGTGA. The CDR3 has 14 residues. The CDR3 DNA follows: TGTGCCAGCGGACCGGGACAGGGGCACAATGAGCAGTTCTTC. This encodes CASGPGQGHNEQFF.

This clone came up a few times. V gene TRBV2 combines with J gene TRBJ1-1; the D is unclear. This CDR3 spans 12 amino acids. CDR1 is SNHLY and CDR2 is FYNNEI in the germline V gene. The ends were cut back, 5 bases at V and 8 bases at J, with 12 bases in the middle. CDR3 region: CASSPRTEEAFF. The CDR3 DNA sequence: TGTGCCAGCAGTCCGAGGACGGAGGAAGCTTTCTTT.

This chain uses TRBV24-1 with TRBJ2-2; 7 bases map to TRBD1. V trimming: 3 bases; J trimming: 3 bases; junction bases outside the gene matches: 6. Germline-derived CDR1 and CDR2 are KGHDR and SFDVKD. This CDR3 comprises 16 residues. The CDR3 loop is CATSDHRDSYTGELFF. The CDR3 nucleotides are TGTGCCACCAGTGATCACCGGGACAGCTACACCGGGGAGCTGTTTTTT.

V is TRBV5-4 and J is TRBJ1-6; 7 nucleotides line up with TRBD1. CDR3 size: 15 residues. V shed 4 bases and J 6 bases; nucleotides not matched to a gene: 7. Germline lookup yields CDR1 SGHNT and CDR2 YYREEE (reference sequence). The CDR3 spells CASSPGQLLNSPLHF. In nucleotides, the CDR3 is TGTGCCAGCAGCCCGGGACAGCTTCTTAATTCACCCCTCCACTTT.

The chain employs TRBV5-1 and TRBJ2-2, with D perhaps TRBD2 (5 bases). There are 15 residues in the CDR3. Germline V gives CDR1 SGHRS, CDR2 YFSETQ. The V end was cut by 5 bases, the J end by 4 bases, with 15 bases between. The CDR3 sequence: CASRSRPGGTGELFF. Written as DNA, the CDR3 is TGCGCCAGCAGGTCGCGCCCTGGAGGCACCGGGGAGCTGTTTTTT.

Only one count was recorded for this clone. This chain connects TRBV14 to TRBJ2-2; D may be TRBD1 or TRBD2 (5 bases each). Germline CDR1 and CDR2: SGHDN and FVKESK. The CDR3 consists of 18 residues. The ends were cut back, 0 bases at V and 5 bases at J, with 19 bases in the middle. The CDR3 is CASSQDGGRTGRTGELFF. CDR3 sequence (DNA): TGTGCCAGCAGCCAAGATGGGGGACGGACGGGTCGGACCGGGGAGCTGTTTTTT.

This chain links TRBV7-9 with TRBJ2-3, with D unresolved. The V gene lost 5 bases and the J gene lost 3 bases, with 12 bases spanning the gap. The CDR3 consists of 14 residues. Germline V gives CDR1 SEHNR, CDR2 FQNEAQ (reference sequence). The CDR3 DNA reads as TGTGCCAGCAGCCCAACGGAAGAAACAGATACGCAGTATTTT. Encoded protein: CASSPTEETDTQYF.

The V call is TRBV28, the J call TRBJ2-7, with D perhaps TRBD1 (8 bases). This CDR3 is 16 amino acids long. Germline lookup yields CDR1 MDHEN and CDR2 SYDVKM. The V and J ends lost 6 bases and 5 bases respectively, with 23 bases between them. The DNA for the CDR3 is TGTGCCAGCAGCTCGACAGGGGACTACCCGTCGAACGAGCAGTACTTC. Encoded protein: CASSSTGDYPSNEQYF.

The chain employs TRBV2 and TRBJ2-1; 11 bases are a match to TRBD2. V was clipped by 6 bases and J by 0 bases; unmatched bases: 7. Germline CDR1 and CDR2: SNHLY and FYNNEI. The CDR3 covers 17 residues. This chain's CDR3 is CASRGTSGPSSYNEQFF. CDR3 coding DNA: TGTGCCAGCAGGGGGACTAGCGGCCCGAGCTCCTACAATGAGCAGTTCTTC.

The chain employs TRBV30 and TRBJ2-7; D may match TRBD1 or TRBD2 (6 bases each). Germline CDR1 is GTSNPN and CDR2 is SVGIG (reference sequence). This CDR3 contains 14 residues. The V end was cut by 1 base, the J end by 2 bases, with 12 bases between. The CDR3 DNA reads as TGTGCCTGGAGTGAGGGGGGAGTAGCCTACGAGCAGTACTTC. Amino acid sequence: CAWSEGGVAYEQYF.

The chain has TRBV6-5 and TRBJ1-2, with 10 bases fitting TRBD1. The CDR3 is 14 amino acids. Per the germline V gene, CDR1 is MNHEY and CDR2 is SVGAGI. Unmatched junction bases numbered 7, after V lost 8 bases and J lost 4 bases. CDR3 loop: CASSTGGSGYGYTF. The CDR3 region has the DNA TGTGCCAGCTCGACAGGGGGCTCCGGCTATGGCTACACCTTC.